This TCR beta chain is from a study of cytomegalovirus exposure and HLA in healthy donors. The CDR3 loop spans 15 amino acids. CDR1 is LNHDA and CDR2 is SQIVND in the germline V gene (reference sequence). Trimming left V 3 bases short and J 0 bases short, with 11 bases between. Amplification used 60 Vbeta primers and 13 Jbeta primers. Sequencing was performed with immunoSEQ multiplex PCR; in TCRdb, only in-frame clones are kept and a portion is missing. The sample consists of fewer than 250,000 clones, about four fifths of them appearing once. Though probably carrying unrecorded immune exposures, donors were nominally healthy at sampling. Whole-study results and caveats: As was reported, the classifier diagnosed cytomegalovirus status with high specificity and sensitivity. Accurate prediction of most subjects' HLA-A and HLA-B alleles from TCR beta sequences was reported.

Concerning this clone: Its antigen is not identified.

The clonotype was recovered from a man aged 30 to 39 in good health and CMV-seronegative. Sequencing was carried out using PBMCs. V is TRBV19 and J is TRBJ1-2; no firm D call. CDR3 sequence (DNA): TGTGCCAGTAGTATCCGAGGGAGAGCTAACTATGGCTACACCTTC. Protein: CASSIRGRANYGYTF.